Below, 9 T cell receptor beta chains from the same sample are listed, as sequenced in a study of T cells in Graves' hyperthyroidism and ophthalmopathy. Regions amplified from RNA transcripts were the TCR beta CDR3 regions. HTBI primers drove first-round RT-PCR of the TCR CDR3. From the multiplex PCR reads, TCRdb called clonotypes with MiXCR, one entry per CDR3 protein. The sample consists of 500,000 to 700,000 distinct CDR3 sequences, over 15% of them appearing once. The sample comprised blood. The receptor set was obtained from a woman younger than 30 with Graves' hyperthyroidism.

The chain recombines TRBV25-1 with TRBJ1-2; TRBD1 matches at 8 bases. V dropped 6 bases and J dropped 4; count of bases not matched to a gene: 7. The CDR3 loop spans 14 amino acids. CDR1 is MGHDK, CDR2 SYGVNS, per germline. The CDR3 protein is CASRPGQAGYGYTF. CDR3 sequence (DNA): TGTGCCAGCAGACCGGGACAGGCAGGCTATGGCTACACCTTC.

This clonotype was recorded at least ten times. This chain connects TRBV2 to TRBJ1-2; tentative D call: TRBD1 (5 bases). The germline V gene encodes CDR1 SNHLY and CDR2 FYNNEI. V lost 6 bases to trimming and J lost 7 bases, with 12 bases between them. This CDR3 has 12 residues. Written as DNA, the CDR3 is TGTGCCAGCAGGGTGACAGTGCGTGGCTACACCTTC. Encoded protein: CASRVTVRGYTF. Drawing the rest from reference TRBV2 and TRBJ1-2, the complete variable domain is EPEVTQTPSHQVTQMGQEVILRCVPISNHLYFYWYRQILGQKVEFLVSFYNNEISEKSEIFDDQFSVERPDGSNFTLKIRSTKLEDSAMYFCASRVTVRGYTFGSGTRLTVV.

This clonotype came up many times. The chain joins TRBV12-3 or TRBV12-4 to TRBJ2-1, with D perhaps TRBD2 (6 bases). The ends were cut back, 2 bases at V and 0 bases at J, with 11 bases in the middle. This CDR3 is 16 amino acids long. The CDR3, as DNA: TGTGCCAGCAGTTTATCTTCGGGAGCCTCCTACAATGAGCAGTTCTTC. Translated: CASSLSSGASYNEQFF.

This CDR3 is CATSDIGGTDTQYF. CDR3 nucleotide sequence: TGTGCCACCAGTGATATCGGGGGCACAGATACGCAGTATTTT. This chain connects TRBV24-1 to TRBJ2-3, with a tentative D call TRBD2 (5 bases). This CDR3 has 14 amino acids. V was shortened by 3 bases and J by 1 base, with 7 bases between the two germline ends. From germline, CDR1 is KGHDR and CDR2 SFDVKD.

The rearrangement links TRBV14 to TRBJ2-5; possibly TRBD2 for D (6 bases). Germline-derived CDR1 and CDR2 are SGHDN and FVKESK. CDR3 size: 15 residues. Trimming cost V 4 bases and J 4 bases, with 16 bases left between them. The CDR3 protein is CASSRVGSGSETQYF. In DNA form, the CDR3 reads TGTGCCAGCAGCCGCGTCGGGAGTGGGTCAGAGACCCAGTACTTC. The variable domain in full, completed from reference TRBV14 and TRBJ2-5, reads EAGVTQFPSHSVIEKGQTVTLRCDPISGHDNLYWYRRVMGKEIKFLLHFVKESKQDESGMPNNRFLAERTGGTYSTLKVQPAELEDSGVYFCASSRVGSGSETQYFGPGTRLLVL.

This clonotype showed up just a few times. The genes are TRBV12-3 or TRBV12-4 and TRBJ1-5; possibly TRBD1 for D (6 bases). Trimming took off 2 bases at V and 7 bases at J, with 12 bases between the two ends. The CDR3 contains 14 residues. CDR3 DNA sequence: TGTGCCAGCAGTTTAAGGCAGGGGATACAGCCCCAGCATTTT. It yields the protein CASSLRQGIQPQHF.

The V call is TRBV20-1, the J call TRBJ2-7; D possibly corresponds to TRBD2 (6 bases). The CDR3 runs 15 residues. Germline V gene lookup returns CDR1 DFQATT and CDR2 SNEGSKA (reference sequence). Trimming cost V 6 bases and J 0 bases, with 18 bases left between them. The CDR3 protein is CSAGYRTTLSYEQYF. In nucleotides, the CDR3 is TGCAGTGCCGGCTACAGGACTACCCTCTCCTACGAGCAGTACTTC.

This clonotype was found many times. The chain combines TRBV28 with TRBJ2-7; D is uncertain. The germline V gene encodes CDR1 MDHEN and CDR2 SYDVKM. Trimming shortened V by 1 base and J by 0 bases, and 1 base separated the two germline ends. There are 12 residues in the CDR3. CDR3: CASSLFSYEQYF. The CDR3 DNA follows: TGTGCCAGCAGTTTATTCTCCTACGAGCAGTACTTC.

This clonotype has a count of ten or more. The chain joins TRBV6-7 to TRBJ1-6; 7 bases match TRBD1. TRBV6-7 carries the ORF label, with uncertain function. The CDR3 contains 15 residues. V lost 2 bases to trimming and J lost 9 bases; unmatched junction nucleotides: 7. CDR3 loop: CASSYAGQEGSPLHF. In DNA, the CDR3 is TGTGCCAGCAGTTACGCTGGACAGGAAGGTTCACCCCTCCACTTT.